The rows below give T cell receptor beta chains drawn from one sample of a study of CD4+ T cells in melanoma. Only in-frame clones appear in the TCRdb table, and some are missing; sequencing was by immunoSEQ multiplex PCR. This sample has about 14,000 clones; 63% occur once, and the top ten carry around 15%. Sequencing input: cells from a culture (not recorded whether cultured in vitro). The receptors were sampled from a human donor with melanoma. Each CDR3 is given with its conserved first and last residue. Fields, in order: V gene, clone size, J gene, D gene, CDR3 protein, CDR3 DNA. The D gene is left open where the match is weak. Some rows have no size entry. The others give once, few or many, or a class for an expanded clone.

V gene: TRBV6-6
clone size: NA
J gene: TRBJ1-5
D gene: NA
CDR3 protein: CASSYSDQRPQHF
CDR3 DNA: TGTGCCAGCAGTTACTCGGACCAGAGGCCCCAGCATTTT

V gene: TRBV5-1
clone size: NA
J gene: TRBJ2-3
D gene: TRBD2
CDR3 protein: CASSEGLARTQYF
CDR3 DNA: TGCGCCAGCAGCGAGGGACTAGCAAGGACGCAGTATTTT

V gene: TRBV19
clone size: few
J gene: TRBJ1-1
D gene: NA
CDR3 protein: CASSKTQSADTEAFF
CDR3 DNA: TGTGCCAGTAGTAAGACCCAGTCGGCGGACACTGAAGCTTTCTTT

V gene: TRBV5-4
clone size: NA
J gene: TRBJ2-1
D gene: TRBD2
CDR3 protein: CASRPTGTSGVNEQFF
CDR3 DNA: TGTGCCAGCAGACCGACCGGGACTAGCGGGGTAAATGAGCAGTTCTTC

V gene: TRBV30
clone size: NA
J gene: TRBJ2-7
D gene: NA
CDR3 protein: CAWRARETASYEQYF
CDR3 DNA: TGTGCCTGGAGGGCCCGGGAGACGGCTTCCTACGAGCAGTACTTC

V gene: TRBV29-1
clone size: NA
J gene: TRBJ1-2
D gene: NA
CDR3 protein: CSVEDSGRPNYGYTF
CDR3 DNA: TGCAGCGTTGAAGATTCAGGCAGGCCAAACTATGGCTACACCTTC

V gene: TRBV19
clone size: NA
J gene: TRBJ2-1
D gene: NA
CDR3 protein: CASSPSRAGRSYNEQFF
CDR3 DNA: TGTGCCAGTAGTCCGAGCCGGGCGGGTCGCTCCTACAATGAGCAGTTCTTC

V gene: TRBV19
clone size: few
J gene: TRBJ1-1
D gene: TRBD1
CDR3 protein: CASTLQGASTEAFF
CDR3 DNA: TGTGCCAGTACCCTACAGGGGGCGAGTACTGAAGCTTTCTTT

V gene: TRBV6-1
clone size: medium-sized
J gene: TRBJ1-1
D gene: NA
CDR3 protein: CASSENLRGGTEAFF
CDR3 DNA: TGTGCCAGCAGTGAAAACCTTAGGGGAGGAACTGAAGCTTTCTTT

V gene: TRBV7-2
clone size: medium-sized
J gene: TRBJ1-2
D gene: NA
CDR3 protein: CASSFLANYGYTF
CDR3 DNA: TGTGCCAGCAGCTTTTTGGCTAACTATGGCTACACCTTC

V gene: TRBV6-5
clone size: NA
J gene: TRBJ2-3
D gene: NA
CDR3 protein: CASSGAVTSTDTQYF
CDR3 DNA: TGTGCCAGCAGTGGGGCCGTTACTAGCACAGATACGCAGTATTTT

V gene: TRBV14
clone size: few
J gene: TRBJ1-2
D gene: TRBD1
CDR3 protein: CASSPRQGDGYTF
CDR3 DNA: TGTGCCAGCAGCCCTAGACAGGGGGATGGCTACACCTTC

V gene: TRBV4-1
clone size: NA
J gene: TRBJ1-6
D gene: NA
CDR3 protein: CASSRGNSPLHF
CDR3 DNA: TGCGCCAGCAGCCGGGGGAATTCACCCCTCCACTTT

V gene: TRBV6-1
clone size: NA
J gene: TRBJ1-4
D gene: NA
CDR3 protein: CASSSVPPKKLFF
CDR3 DNA: TGTGCCAGCAGTTCGGTACCTCCGAAAAAACTGTTTTTT

V gene: TRBV2
clone size: NA
J gene: TRBJ2-5
D gene: TRBD2
CDR3 protein: CASRGYGLAGGRLVQETQYF
CDR3 DNA: TGTGCCAGCAGGGGATACGGACTAGCGGGGGGGCGGTTGGTTCAAGAGACCCAGTACTTC

V gene: TRBV7-6
clone size: few
J gene: TRBJ1-5
D gene: NA
CDR3 protein: CASSLTRNQPQHF
CDR3 DNA: TGTGCCAGCAGCTTAACACGGAACCAGCCCCAGCATTTT

V gene: TRBV7-9
clone size: NA
J gene: TRBJ2-2
D gene: NA
CDR3 protein: CASSLEWGANTGELFF
CDR3 DNA: TGTGCCAGCAGCTTAGAATGGGGGGCCAACACCGGGGAGCTGTTTTTT

V gene: TRBV5-1
clone size: NA
J gene: TRBJ2-7
D gene: NA
CDR3 protein: CASSESYRDGFSYEQYF
CDR3 DNA: TGCGCCAGCAGCGAGTCTTATCGGGACGGGTTCTCCTACGAGCAGTACTTC